These 15 T cell receptor beta chains were all obtained from the same sample, sequenced in a study of glioma-infiltrating T cells (TCRdb year 2016). The instrument was an Illumina MiSeq. TCR alpha and beta CDR3 regions were amplified with the iRepertoire nested amplicon-rescue multiplex PCR (arm-PCR) platform from RNA. TCRdb reran the public reads through fastp at Q25 and MiXCR, keeping productive beta chains. Records with the same CDR3 protein are collapsed into one entry carrying the most frequent genes and DNA. Recorded for this sample are under 200,000 distinct CDR3 sequences; about 31% of them occurred a single time. The biggest ten clones account for over 20% of the sample. Sequencing input: glioma tissue, nonneoplastic brain tissue, or PBMCs (not recorded which). These receptors were obtained from a human donor with low-grade glioma or glioblastoma, undergoing nonglioma brain surgery, or in good health (not recorded which).

This clonotype was recorded many times. The V gene is TRBV27, the J gene TRBJ2-7; possibly TRBD1 for D (5 bases). Germline V CDR1 and CDR2: MNHEY, SMNVEV (reference sequence). Trimming took off 8 bases at V and 3 bases at J, with 17 bases between the two ends. This CDR3 has 14 residues. The DNA of the CDR3 is TGTGCCAGCCACCCTGACAGTCTCAACTACGAGCAGTACTTC. Translation: CASHPDSLNYEQYF.

This clonotype was recorded many times. Here the CDR3 DNA reads TGTGCCATCCAACAGAACAATGAGCAGTTCTTC. Translated: CAIQQNNEQFF. The V gene is TRBV10-3, the J gene TRBJ2-1; D is ambiguous. V lost 8 bases to trimming and J lost 5 bases, with 7 bases between them. The length of the CDR3 is 11 residues. Looked up from germline, CDR1 is ENHRY and CDR2 is SYGVKD.

This clonotype was seen repeatedly, ten times or more. The chain is built from TRBV6-2 or TRBV6-3 and TRBJ2-1; TRBD2 agrees at 7 bases. Unmatched junction bases numbered 10, after V lost 5 bases and J lost 3 bases. The V gene's germline CDR1 is MNHEY and CDR2 SVGEGT. The length of the CDR3 is 16 residues. DNA for the CDR3: TGTGCCAGCAGTCGAATCGGGACTACGTACTACAATGAGCAGTTCTTC. Translated: CASSRIGTTYYNEQFF.

This clonotype appeared many times. This rearrangement joins TRBV19 to TRBJ2-5, with D tentatively TRBD2 (5 bases). V lost 8 bases and J lost 7, with 23 bases in between. The CDR3 has 15 residues. Germline values: CDR1 LNHDA, CDR2 SQIVND (reference sequence). CDR3 sequence (DNA): TGTGCCAGTGGTCTCACGTACGGCGGGTTAGGGACCCAGTACTTC. Its translation is CASGLTYGGLGTQYF.

This clonotype was seen only a few times. This chain connects TRBV19 to TRBJ1-4; D unclear. Germline loops: CDR1 LNHDA, CDR2 SQIVND (reference sequence). The CDR3 length is 14 residues. The V and J ends lost 7 bases and 6 bases respectively, with 15 bases between them. This CDR3 is CASTSSGEYEKLFF. Here the CDR3 DNA reads TGTGCCAGTACTTCCAGTGGGGAGTATGAAAAACTGTTTTTT.

This clonotype was seen only a few times. The chain joins TRBV10-3 to TRBJ2-2; no reliable D call. The CDR3 contains 15 residues. Deletions cut 6 bases from V and 3 bases from J, with 14 bases between. Germline assignment: CDR1 ENHRY and CDR2 SYGVKD. The CDR3 here is CAIRGANRDTGELFF. Here the CDR3 DNA reads TGTGCCATCAGAGGCGCAAATCGGGACACCGGGGAGCTGTTTTTT.

The chain employs TRBV2 and TRBJ2-3; D tentatively reads TRBD1 or TRBD2 (5 bases each). This CDR3 has 13 residues. Germline assignment: CDR1 SNHLY and CDR2 FYNNEI. V shed 3 bases and J shed 4 bases, with 8 bases lying between them. The CDR3 DNA reads TGTGCCAGCAGTGATGGGACCGCAGATACGCAGTATTTT. This translates into CASSDGTADTQYF.

The table lists this clonotype with a few counts. V and J are TRBV5-4 and TRBJ2-3; 7 nucleotides match TRBD2. Germline V CDR1 and CDR2: SGHNT, YYREEE (reference sequence). This CDR3 region has 16 residues. The V gene end was trimmed by 0 bases and the J gene end by 2 bases; junction bases not matched to a gene: 6. The CDR3 sequence: CASSLAERGLTDTQYF. In DNA, the CDR3 is TGTGCCAGCAGCTTGGCCGAGCGGGGTCTCACAGATACGCAGTATTTT.

In this sample, this clonotype turned up many times. The chain has TRBV6-1 and TRBJ2-2; D gene uncertain. The length of the CDR3 is 13 residues. Germline V CDR1 and CDR2: MNHNS, SASEGT. V lost 8 bases, J lost 5 bases, and 12 bases lay in between. This chain's CDR3 is CASFRPPTGELFF. CDR3 in DNA: TGTGCCAGCTTTAGACCGCCTACCGGGGAGCTGTTTTTT.

This clonotype was counted at least ten times. This sequence joins TRBV4-2 and TRBJ1-2; the D gene is possibly TRBD1 (5 bases). The germline CDR1 and CDR2 sequences are LGHNA and YNFKEQ. This CDR3 is built from 16 residues. V was clipped by 0 bases and J by 0 bases, with 11 bases between them. CDR3 sequence: CASSQDPRETNYGYTF. In nucleotides, the CDR3 is TGTGCCAGCAGCCAAGATCCCAGGGAAACTAACTATGGCTACACCTTC.

This clonotype appeared many times. The chain couples TRBV20-1 to TRBJ2-4, with 16 bases that match TRBD2. CDR3 length: 19 residues. Looked up from germline, CDR1 is DFQATT and CDR2 is SNEGSKA (reference sequence). Germline trimming cut 2 bases from V and 0 bases from J; bases unmatched to any gene: 7. DNA for the CDR3: TGCAGTGCTAGACTGGGACTAGCGGGAGGGGGGCTAGCCAAAAACATTCAGTACTTC. This translates into CSARLGLAGGGLAKNIQYF.

To note about this clonotype: This may stem from a read error, because a much larger clone lies one nucleotide away. The chain joins TRBV6-1 to TRBJ1-5; a weak D match, TRBD1 (6 bases). V was pared by 7 bases and J by 0 bases, with 16 bases between. This CDR3 contains 16 residues. Germline V gene sequence: CDR1 MNHNS, CDR2 SASEGT. CDR3 region: CASTLPEGGSNQPQHF. The CDR3 DNA is TGTGCCAGCACTCTCCCGGAGGGGGGTAGCAATCAGCCCCAGCATTTT.

This clonotype has at least ten counts. The chain uses TRBV4-1 and TRBJ1-3; D is undetermined. The CDR3 is made up of 13 amino acids. The V gene lost 1 base and the J gene lost 2 bases, with 3 bases spanning the gap. Germline CDR1 is MGHRA and CDR2 is YSYEKL. The CDR3 here is CASSQATGNTIYF. As DNA, the CDR3 is TGCGCCAGCAGCCAAGCTACTGGAAACACCATATATTTT.

This clonotype was counted many times. V usage is TRBV6-1 and J usage is TRBJ2-1, with TRBD2 identical over 8 bases. Looked up from germline, CDR1 is MNHNS and CDR2 is SASEGT. V was pared by 6 bases and J by 8 bases, with 12 bases of the junction left unmatched. The CDR3 contains 15 residues. The CDR3 spells CASSASDSGNHEQFF. The DNA for the CDR3 is TGTGCCAGCAGCGCATCCGATAGCGGGAACCATGAGCAGTTCTTC.

Regarding this clonotype: Being one base from a much bigger clone, this may be a read error. The genes are TRBV7-9 and TRBJ1-2; 7 nucleotides match TRBD1. This CDR3 is built from 14 residues. CDR1 and CDR2 from the germline V gene are SEHNR and FQNEAQ (reference sequence). The CDR3 protein is CASSSGTANYGCTF. In DNA form, the CDR3 reads TGTGCCAGCAGCTCCGGGACAGCTAACTATGGCTGCACCTTC.